This T cell receptor (beta chain) is drawn from a study of T cell responses to AZD1222 COVID-19 vaccine. Study-level points and caveats: The donors showed a predominance of white British ancestry and of females, with possible underestimation of clonal diversity.

Unmatched junction bases numbered 5, after V lost 8 bases and J lost 7 bases. The CDR3 length is 13 residues. In germline, CDR1 is MNHEY, CDR2 SVGAGI. Generated by immunoSEQ multiplex PCR, the TCRdb table keeps only in-frame clones and is missing some. Found here are 80,000 to 100,000 clones, 86% of them singletons; the top ten hold approximately 6%. Turning to this clone: Its antigen remains unidentified.

J is TRBJ2-1 and V is TRBV6-5, with 10 bases aligning to TRBD1. This clonotype was obtained from an adult in good health. Source: peripheral blood, taken on day 0 of AZD1222 vaccination. The CDR3 loop is CASQSGQGNEQFF. DNA of the CDR3: TGTGCCAGCCAATCGGGACAGGGGAATGAGCAGTTCTTC.